What follows are 10 T cell receptor beta chains derived from one specimen sequenced in a study of blood T cells in healthy people across ages. Next came a second PCR, run for about 6 to 11 cycles, which used a sample-barcoded 5' primer along with a J-beta primer mix. TCRdb recomputed calls from the 5' RACE reads with MiXCR, one row per CDR3 protein. Found here are about 800,000 distinct CDR3 sequences, about 46% of them singletons; the top ten hold roughly 18%. The sample comprised blood. Receptors originate from a man older than 75 in good health.

This clonotype came up a few times. The chain links TRBV15 to TRBJ2-7, with 10 bases lining up with TRBD2. The CDR3 extends over 16 amino acids. V was clipped by 0 bases and J by 6 bases; unmatched bases: 8. Germline V gives CDR1 LNHNV, CDR2 YYDKDF (reference sequence). CDR3 protein: CATSRDYRTSGIEQYF. In DNA, the CDR3 is TGTGCCACCAGCAGAGACTACCGAACTAGCGGGATCGAGCAGTACTTC.

This clonotype was seen more than once but under ten times. This chain uses TRBV20-1 with TRBJ2-3; a weak D match, TRBD1 (6 bases). Germline V gene data show CDR1 as DFQATT and CDR2 as SNEGSKA (reference sequence). The germline V and J ends were trimmed by 5 bases and 0 bases, with 15 bases remaining between them. The CDR3 spans 15 residues. The CDR3 region is CSAADRRFSTDTQYF. The CDR3 DNA is TGCAGTGCTGCGGACAGAAGATTTAGCACAGATACGCAGTATTTT.

This chain uses TRBV30 with TRBJ1-2, with D possibly matching TRBD1 (5 bases). Trimming removed 1 base from V and 2 bases from J, with 14 bases in between. CDR3 length: 15 residues. CDR1 is GTSNPN and CDR2 is SVGIG in the germline V gene (reference sequence). CDR3 sequence: CAWSDGTTANYGYTF. The CDR3 coding sequence is TGTGCCTGGAGTGATGGGACGACGGCGAACTATGGCTACACCTTC.

The CDR3 sequence is CASSLDTGKNTEAFF. In DNA, the CDR3 is TGTGCCAGCAGTTTAGATACAGGGAAAAACACTGAAGCTTTCTTT. The chain uses TRBV12-3 or TRBV12-4 and TRBJ1-1, with D possibly matching TRBD1 (6 bases). This CDR3 comprises 15 residues. V was cut by 1 base and J by 2 bases, with 11 bases left in between.

The chain joins TRBV5-6 to TRBJ2-1; perhaps TRBD1 as D (6 bases). The CDR3 length is 15 residues. Germline V gene lookup returns CDR1 SGHDT and CDR2 YYEEEE. Trimming took 0 bases from V and 7 from J, leaving 14 bases between them. The DNA for the CDR3 is TGTGCCAGCAGCTTGGGATTTCAGGGGTTGAATGAGCAGTTCTTC. Translated: CASSLGFQGLNEQFF. Variable domain in full (rest from reference TRBV5-6 and TRBJ2-1): DAGVTQSPTHLIKTRGQQVTLRCSPKSGHDTVSWYQQALGQGPQFIFQYYEEEERQRGNFPDRFSGHQFPNYSSELNVNALLLGDSALYLCASSLGFQGLNEQFFGPGTRLTVL.

Regarding this clonotype: One end of the junction does not line up with germline, which may come from a read error. This chain connects TRBV3-1 to TRBJ2-5; 7 bases are shared with TRBD2. Germline V gene sequence: CDR1 LGHDT, CDR2 YNNKEL (reference sequence). The CDR3 has 14 amino acids. CDR3 sequence reads: CASGQAAGVKTKYF. Here the CDR3 DNA reads TGTGCCAGCGGCCAAGCGGCGGGAGTAAAGACCAAGTACTTC.

This clonotype was detected only a few times. The chain links TRBV4-2 to TRBJ1-6, with D perhaps TRBD1 (6 bases). Germline assignment: CDR1 LGHNA and CDR2 YNFKEQ. The V end lost 4 bases, the J end lost 10 bases, and 17 bases lay between the germline ends. The CDR3 is made up of 15 amino acids. This chain's CDR3 is CASSPTTGRGSPLHF. DNA of the CDR3: TGTGCCAGCAGCCCTACTACAGGGAGAGGGTCACCCCTCCACTTT.

This clonotype has more than one count but fewer than ten. The gene calls are TRBV6-2 or TRBV6-3 and TRBJ2-7, with D possibly being TRBD1 (6 bases). V shed 6 bases and J shed 2 bases, with 14 bases lying between them. CDR1 is MNHEY and CDR2 is SVGEGT in the germline V gene. The CDR3 contains 14 residues. The CDR3 reads CASRPQGNPYEQYF. Written as DNA, the CDR3 is TGTGCCAGCAGACCCCAGGGGAACCCCTACGAGCAGTACTTC.

In this sample, this clonotype turned up a few times. This rearrangement joins TRBV7-9 to TRBJ1-2; D remains ambiguous. The CDR3 has 14 residues. Trimming stripped 3 bases from V and 1 base from J, with 9 bases between. Germline V lookup: CDR1 SEHNR, CDR2 FQNEAQ (reference sequence). The CDR3 loop is CASSFSGLNYGYTF. The DNA of the CDR3 is TGTGCCAGCAGCTTCTCAGGCCTTAACTATGGCTACACCTTC.

This clonotype was found a few times. The CDR3 bases are TGCGCCAGCAGCTTCACGGGTTTGGGGGATGAGCAGTACTTC. Its protein product is CASSFTGLGDEQYF. The chain couples TRBV5-1 to TRBJ2-5; D is perhaps TRBD1 or TRBD2 (5 bases each). Trimming took 2 bases from V and 11 from J, leaving 19 bases between them. CDR3 length equals 14 residues. CDR1 and CDR2 from the germline V gene are SGHRS and YFSETQ.